The 23 T cell receptor beta chains given below trace back to one sample, sequenced in a study of blood T cells in healthy people across ages (dated by TCRdb to between 2014 and 2016). To prepare the library, 5' RACE was applied. Sequencing took place on an Illumina HiSeq 2500. The second PCR ran for roughly 7 to 11 cycles and used a J-beta primer mix along with a sample-barcoded 5' primer. TCRdb applied fastp at Q25 and MiXCR to the public reads, then kept only in-frame beta chains. Identical CDR3 protein sequences are pooled into one entry, listed with their most common genes and DNA. The sample table shows roughly 860,000 distinct CDR3 sequences, and 60% to 80% are seen once. 25% to 35% of the sample goes to the ten largest clones. Specimen: blood. Every receptor here comes from a man aged 25-45 years in good health.

The chain is built from TRBV4-1 and TRBJ2-7; 12 nucleotides match TRBD1. V lost 1 base to trimming and J lost 7 bases; unmatched junction nucleotides: 8. Per germline, CDR1 MGHRA and CDR2 YSYEKL. The CDR3 consists of 16 residues. CDR3 nucleotide sequence: TGCGCCAGCAGCCAAGCCGGGACAGGGGGCCCTTCGGAGCAGTACTTC. This codes for CASSQAGTGGPSEQYF.

The rearrangement joins TRBV9 to TRBJ2-4; D is perhaps TRBD1 or TRBD2 (6 bases each). V lost 0 bases to trimming and J lost 13 bases, with 17 bases between them. Germline CDR1 reads SGDLS; CDR2 reads YYNGEE. The CDR3 runs to 14 residues. In nucleotides, the CDR3 is TGTGCCAGCAGCGTAGGTGGGGGGCCAGGGGAGCAGTACTTC. It translates to CASSVGGGPGEQYF.

Remarks on this clonotype: Compared with germline, one end of the junction differs, possibly owing to a read error. This rearrangement joins TRBV27 to TRBJ1-5, with 7 bases that match TRBD1. The CDR3 length is 14 residues. The germline V gene has CDR1 MNHEY and CDR2 SMNVEV (reference sequence). In nucleotides, the CDR3 is TGTGCCAGCAGTTGGGACAGATCAAGTCAGCCCCGGCATTTT. This codes for CASSWDRSSQPRHF.

The chain employs TRBV9 and TRBJ2-5; perhaps TRBD2 as D (6 bases). CDR3 length equals 14 residues. Looked up from germline, CDR1 is SGDLS and CDR2 is YYNGEE. V was clipped by 1 base and J by 6 bases, with 13 bases between them. CDR3 nucleotide sequence: TGTGCCAGCAGCGTAAATCCGGGGGATCAGACCCAGTACTTC. Amino acid sequence: CASSVNPGDQTQYF.

This clonotype has just a few counts. This sequence joins TRBV12-3 or TRBV12-4 and TRBJ2-1; D not resolved. The CDR3 consists of 11 residues. The V and J ends lost 7 bases and 5 bases respectively, with 6 bases between them. CDR3: CASTLNNEQFF. DNA for the CDR3: TGTGCCAGCACATTAAACAATGAGCAGTTCTTC.

This clonotype was seen just once. The gene calls are TRBV6-5 and TRBJ1-5; D is uncertain. This CDR3 comprises 15 residues. The V and J ends lost 5 bases and 0 bases respectively, with 11 bases between them. Germline CDR1 MNHEY, CDR2 SVGAGI. In nucleotides, the CDR3 is TGTGCCAGCAGTCCGGTGGGCGATAGCAATCAGCCCCAGCATTTT. It encodes CASSPVGDSNQPQHF.

The chain couples TRBV25-1 to TRBJ2-2, with 10 bases matching TRBD2. Unmatched junction bases numbered 9, after V lost 5 bases and J lost 3 bases. The CDR3 length is 17 residues. Germline V lookup: CDR1 MGHDK, CDR2 SYGVNS. CDR3 nucleotide sequence: TGTGCCAGCAGTAGCGCTAGCGGGGGCCGAGACACCGGGGAGCTGTTTTTT. Its protein product is CASSSASGGRDTGELFF.

The rearrangement joins TRBV6-5 to TRBJ1-1; D may be TRBD1 (6 bases). Germline V gene sequence: CDR1 MNHEY, CDR2 SVGAGI. Deletions cut 5 bases from V and 4 bases from J, with 11 bases between. The CDR3 totals 13 residues. The CDR3 sequence is CASSRQVSTEAFF. CDR3 nucleotide sequence: TGTGCCAGCAGTAGACAGGTTAGCACTGAAGCTTTCTTT.

This chain uses TRBV7-9 with TRBJ1-2; D may be TRBD1 (6 bases). Germline loops: CDR1 SEHNR, CDR2 FQNEAQ (reference sequence). There are 15 residues in the CDR3. V shed 5 bases and J shed 4 bases, with 17 bases lying between them. The CDR3 spells CASSPRGGDSYGYTF. The CDR3 DNA follows: TGTGCCAGCAGCCCGAGGGGGGGGGATTCCTATGGCTACACCTTC. The entire variable domain, with the rest obtained from reference TRBV7-9 and TRBJ1-2, is as follows: DTGVSQNPRHKITKRGQNVTFRCDPISEHNRLYWYRQTLGQGPEFLTYFQNEAQLEKSRLLSDRFSAERPKGSFSTLEIQRTEQGDSAMYLCASSPRGGDSYGYTFGSGTRLTVV.

The chain has TRBV13 and TRBJ1-1; D may be TRBD1 (5 bases). The germline V gene has CDR1 PRHDT and CDR2 FYEKMQ (reference sequence). This CDR3 contains 13 residues. V was cut by 5 bases and J by 8 bases, with 15 bases left in between. The CDR3 DNA reads as TGTGCCAGCAGCCCCACAGGACTCTTCGAAGCTTTCTTT. It yields the protein CASSPTGLFEAFF. Using reference TRBV13 and TRBJ1-1 for the parts outside the CDR3, the full variable domain is AAGVIQSPRHLIKEKRETATLKCYPIPRHDTVYWYQQGPGQDPQFLISFYEKMQSDKGSIPDRFSAQQFSDYHSELNMSSLELGDSALYFCASSPTGLFEAFFGQGTRLTVV.

The genes are TRBV9 and TRBJ1-2, with TRBD1 matching 9 bases. The ends lost 5 bases at V and 2 bases at J; junction bases unmatched: 16. The germline gives CDR1 SGDLS, CDR2 YYNGEE. This CDR3 is built from 18 residues. CDR3 DNA: TGTGCCAGCAGAGCGCCCTACCGGGACAGGGATATCAACTATGGCTACACCTTC. It yields the protein CASRAPYRDRDINYGYTF.

V usage is TRBV12-3 or TRBV12-4 and J usage is TRBJ1-1; a possible D gene is TRBD1 (6 bases). This CDR3 region has 14 residues. V lost 5 bases, J lost 5 bases, and 15 bases lay in between. The CDR3 region is CASSPGQSRTEAFF. As DNA, the CDR3 is TGTGCCAGCAGTCCTGGACAGTCAAGGACTGAAGCTTTCTTT.

This sequence joins TRBV4-1 and TRBJ1-4; no firm D call. V was cut by 1 base and J by 0 bases, with 9 bases left in between. The V gene's germline CDR1 is MGHRA and CDR2 YSYEKL. The CDR3 spans 16 residues. Here the CDR3 DNA reads TGCGCCAGCAGCCAAGGTCGGACGACAACTAATGAAAAACTGTTTTTT. It codes for CASSQGRTTTNEKLFF.

This rearrangement joins TRBV7-9 to TRBJ1-1, with TRBD1 matching over 7 bases. V dropped 6 bases and J dropped 1; count of bases not matched to a gene: 14. Germline V CDR1 and CDR2: SEHNR, FQNEAQ (reference sequence). CDR3 length: 17 residues. DNA of the CDR3: TGTGCCAGCAGACCCCCCCTGGGACAGTCTGAGAACACTGAAGCTTTCTTT. As protein: CASRPPLGQSENTEAFF.

The genes are TRBV7-8 and TRBJ2-5; either TRBD1 or TRBD2 may supply D (5 bases each). In germline, CDR1 is SGHVS, CDR2 FQNEAQ. The CDR3 runs 16 residues. V lost 2 bases and J 0 bases, leaving 13 bases between the germline ends. Here the CDR3 reads CASSLTLWDDQETQYF. CDR3 in DNA: TGTGCCAGCAGCTTAACGTTATGGGACGACCAAGAGACCCAGTACTTC.

This clonotype was seen more than once but under ten times. The chain couples TRBV27 to TRBJ1-2; the D is unclear. V lost 8 bases, J lost 6 bases, and 10 bases lay in between. From germline, CDR1 is MNHEY and CDR2 SMNVEV (reference sequence). This CDR3 has 11 residues. The CDR3 nucleotides are TGTGCCAGCGGACGCGGGGATGGCTACACCTTC. Translating gives CASGRGDGYTF.

CDR3 residues: CASRTYSDSQETQYF. The DNA of the CDR3 is TGTGCCAGCAGGACCTACAGTGATTCACAAGAGACCCAGTACTTC. This rearrangement joins TRBV7-2 to TRBJ2-7, with unresolved D. The DNA end is more similar to TRBJ2-5, so the J call may be wrong. Per the germline V gene, CDR1 is SGHTA and CDR2 is FQGNSA. The CDR3 contains 15 residues.

This clonotype was observed a few times. V gene TRBV20-1 combines with J gene TRBJ2-5; D is uncertain. The V gene lost 3 bases and the J gene lost 4 bases, with 12 bases spanning the gap. Germline V gives CDR1 DFQATT, CDR2 SNEGSKA (reference sequence). This CDR3 has 13 residues. CDR3 coding DNA: TGCAGTGCTAGCCGACCTTCTGGAGAGACCCAGTACTTC. Amino acids: CSASRPSGETQYF.

This rearrangement joins TRBV13 to TRBJ2-1; D possibly matches TRBD1 or TRBD2 (5 bases each). V shed 0 bases and J shed 0 bases, with 15 bases lying between them. CDR1 and CDR2 (germline): PRHDT, FYEKMQ (reference sequence). The CDR3 sequence is 18 residues long. Written as DNA, the CDR3 is TGTGCCAGCAGCTTAGGCGGGCAGGGACGTGGCTCCTACAATGAGCAGTTCTTC. Translating gives CASSLGGQGRGSYNEQFF.

The gene calls are TRBV7-3 and TRBJ2-5, with TRBD2 matching 11 bases. This CDR3 has 16 residues. CDR1 is SGHTA, CDR2 FQGTGA, per germline. V shed 5 bases and J 5 bases; nucleotides not matched to a gene: 10. The DNA of the CDR3 is TGTGCCAGCAGCCCCGGTAGCGGGGGGGCCTATGAGACCCAGTACTTC. Residues: CASSPGSGGAYETQYF. Variable domain in full (rest from reference TRBV7-3 and TRBJ2-5): GAGVSQTPSNKVTEKGKYVELRCDPISGHTALYWYRQSLGQGPEFLIYFQGTGAADDSGLPNDRFFAVRPEGSVSTLKIQRTERGDSAVYLCASSPGSGGAYETQYFGPGTRLLVL.

This clonotype was seen a few times. V usage is TRBV4-2 and J usage is TRBJ1-4; D may be TRBD1 (5 bases). Germline V gives CDR1 LGHNA, CDR2 YNFKEQ. With 0 bases removed from V and 4 bases from J, the gap between germline ends came to 18 bases. This CDR3 spans 18 amino acids. CDR3 residues: CASSQDGAGFNNNEKLFF. CDR3 nucleotides: TGTGCCAGCAGCCAAGATGGGGCAGGCTTTAATAATAATGAAAAACTGTTTTTT.

In this sample, this clonotype turned up a few times. The chain links TRBV20-1 to TRBJ2-3, with D maybe TRBD1 (6 bases). Trimming cost V 2 bases and J 3 bases, with 15 bases left between them. The CDR3 length is 15 residues. CDR1 DFQATT and CDR2 SNEGSKA come from the germline V gene (reference sequence). The CDR3 reads CSARSGDRMTDTQYF. CDR3 bases: TGCAGTGCTAGAAGTGGCGACAGGATGACAGATACGCAGTATTTT.

The chain carries TRBV24-1 and TRBJ2-5, with D possibly being TRBD2 (5 bases). The end of the DNA fits TRBJ2-7 better, so the J call may be wrong. The germline V gene encodes CDR1 KGHDR and CDR2 SFDVKD. This CDR3 comprises 13 residues. The CDR3 nucleotides read TGTGCCACCAGTGATCCTGGAGGTTACGAGCAGTACTTC. Translated, it gives CATSDPGGYEQYF.